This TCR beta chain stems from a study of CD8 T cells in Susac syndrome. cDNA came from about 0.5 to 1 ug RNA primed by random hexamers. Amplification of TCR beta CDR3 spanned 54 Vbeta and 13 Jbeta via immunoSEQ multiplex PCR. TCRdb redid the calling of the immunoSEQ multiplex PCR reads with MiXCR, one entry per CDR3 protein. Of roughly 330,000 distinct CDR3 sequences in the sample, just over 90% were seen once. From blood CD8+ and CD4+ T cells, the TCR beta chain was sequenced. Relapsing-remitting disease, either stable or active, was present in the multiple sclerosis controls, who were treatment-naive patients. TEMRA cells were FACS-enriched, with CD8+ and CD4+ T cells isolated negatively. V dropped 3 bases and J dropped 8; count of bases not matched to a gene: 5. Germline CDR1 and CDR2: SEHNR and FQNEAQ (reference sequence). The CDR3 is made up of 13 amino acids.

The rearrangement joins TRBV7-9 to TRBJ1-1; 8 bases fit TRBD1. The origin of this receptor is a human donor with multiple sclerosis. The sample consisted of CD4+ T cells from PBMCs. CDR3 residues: CASSFGRQGEAFF. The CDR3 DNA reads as TGTGCCAGCAGCTTCGGTCGACAGGGGGAAGCTTTCTTT.